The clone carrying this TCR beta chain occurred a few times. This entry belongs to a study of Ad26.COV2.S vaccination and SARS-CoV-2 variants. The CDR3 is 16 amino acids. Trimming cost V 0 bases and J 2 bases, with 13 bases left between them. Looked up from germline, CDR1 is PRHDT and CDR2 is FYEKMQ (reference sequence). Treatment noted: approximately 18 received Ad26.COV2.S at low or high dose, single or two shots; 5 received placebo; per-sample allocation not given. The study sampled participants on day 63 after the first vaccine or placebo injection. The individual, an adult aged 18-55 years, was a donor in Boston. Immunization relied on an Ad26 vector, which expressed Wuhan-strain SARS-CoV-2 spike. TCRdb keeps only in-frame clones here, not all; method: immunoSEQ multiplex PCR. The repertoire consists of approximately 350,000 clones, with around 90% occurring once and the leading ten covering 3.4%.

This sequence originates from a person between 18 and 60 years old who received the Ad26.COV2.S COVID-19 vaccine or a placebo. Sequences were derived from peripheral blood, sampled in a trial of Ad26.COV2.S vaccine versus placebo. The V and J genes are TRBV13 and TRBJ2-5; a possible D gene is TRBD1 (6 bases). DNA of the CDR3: TGTGCCAGCAGCTTAGGCGGCAGGGGTGTACAAGAGACCCAGTACTTC. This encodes CASSLGGRGVQETQYF.